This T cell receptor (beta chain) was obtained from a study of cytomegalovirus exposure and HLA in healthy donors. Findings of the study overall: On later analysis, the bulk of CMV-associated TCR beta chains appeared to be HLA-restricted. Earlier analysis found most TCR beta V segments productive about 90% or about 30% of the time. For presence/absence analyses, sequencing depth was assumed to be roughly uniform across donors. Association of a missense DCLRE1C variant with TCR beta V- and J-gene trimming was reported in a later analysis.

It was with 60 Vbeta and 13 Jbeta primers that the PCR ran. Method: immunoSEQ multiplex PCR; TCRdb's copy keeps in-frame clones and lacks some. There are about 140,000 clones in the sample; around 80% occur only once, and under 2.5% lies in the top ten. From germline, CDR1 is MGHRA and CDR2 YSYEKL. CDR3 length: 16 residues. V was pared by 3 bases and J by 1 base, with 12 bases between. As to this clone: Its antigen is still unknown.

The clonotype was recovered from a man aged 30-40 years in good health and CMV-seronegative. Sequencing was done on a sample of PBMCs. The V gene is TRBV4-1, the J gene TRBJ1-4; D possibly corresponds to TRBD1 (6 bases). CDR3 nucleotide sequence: TGCGCCAGCAGCCACCTGGGGGCTGGAACTAATGAAAAACTGTTTTTT. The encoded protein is CASSHLGAGTNEKLFF.